This T cell receptor (beta chain) was captured in a study of control samples from healthy donors and cancer patients. Germline V gene lookup returns CDR1 LNHDA and CDR2 SQIVND (reference sequence). The CDR3 contains 14 residues. Trimming shortened V by 5 bases and J by 3 bases, and 10 bases separated the two germline ends. Only in-frame clones appear in the TCRdb table, and some are missing; sequencing was by immunoSEQ multiplex PCR. The sample includes 90,000 to 100,000 clones, 70% to 80% of them seen just once. Sequenced: blood. The clonotype originates from a woman aged 30 to 39 in good health. The chain carries TRBV19 and TRBJ2-2; no reliable D call. CDR3 bases: TGTGCCAGTAGTTTTACAGAACACACCGGGGAGCTGTTTTTT. It specifies CASSFTEHTGELFF.